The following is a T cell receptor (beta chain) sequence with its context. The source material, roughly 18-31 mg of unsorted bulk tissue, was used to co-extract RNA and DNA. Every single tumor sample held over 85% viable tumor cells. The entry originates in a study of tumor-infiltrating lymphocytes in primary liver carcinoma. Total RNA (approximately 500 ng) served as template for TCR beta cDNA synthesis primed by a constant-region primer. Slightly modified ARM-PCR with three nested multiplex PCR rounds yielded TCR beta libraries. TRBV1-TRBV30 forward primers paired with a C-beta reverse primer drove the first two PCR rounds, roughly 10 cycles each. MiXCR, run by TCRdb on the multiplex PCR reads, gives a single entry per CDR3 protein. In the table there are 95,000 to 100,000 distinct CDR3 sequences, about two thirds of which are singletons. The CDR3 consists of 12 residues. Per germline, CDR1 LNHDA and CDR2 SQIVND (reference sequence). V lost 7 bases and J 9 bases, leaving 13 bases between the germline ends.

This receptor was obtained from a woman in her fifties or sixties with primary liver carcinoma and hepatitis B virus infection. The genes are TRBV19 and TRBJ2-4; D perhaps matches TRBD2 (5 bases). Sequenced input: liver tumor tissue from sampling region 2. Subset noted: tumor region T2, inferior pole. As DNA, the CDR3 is TGTGCCAGTACCGACGGGAAACGCATTCAGTACTTC. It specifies CASTDGKRIQYF.